This TCR beta chain was identified during a study of shared clonotypes between healthy human individuals. On the study more broadly: Each donor had three CD4 naive, three CD4 memory, two CD8 naive and one CD8 memory plate.

Study results and caveats: Among non-shared clonotypes, generation probabilities were lower than among those shared by all four donors.

This table comes from immunoSEQ multiplex PCR, and its TCRdb copy is limited to in-frame clones, with some not included. Here the sample spans roughly 2,000,000 clones, 85% to 95% being singletons. The naive CD8 fraction comprised CD45RO-negative cells positively selected for CCR7 and excluded terminally differentiated effector memory CD45RA+ cells. Comments on this clone: Antigen unknown. The junction departs from germline at one end; a sequencing error may be responsible.

Germline CDR1 GTSNPN, CDR2 SVGIG (reference sequence). The CDR3 is 13 amino acids. The V and J genes are TRBV30 and TRBJ2-3; D not certain. Source material: naive CD8+ T cells sorted from blood. This sequence was found in a man younger than 35 in good health. The CDR3, as DNA: TGTGCCTGGAGTGTAGTTTATATGGACCGAGTGTGTTTT. This gives the protein CAWSVVYMDRVCF.